Listed below are T cell receptor beta chains from one sample, sequenced in a study of Ad26.COV2.S vaccination and SARS-CoV-2 variants. TCRdb's copy holds only in-frame clones and misses some; the assay was immunoSEQ multiplex PCR. The top ten clones hold about 2.5% of a sample with some 500,000 clones, about 91% of them seen once. The input for sequencing was peripheral blood, taken in a trial of Ad26.COV2.S vaccine versus placebo. These receptors were obtained from a person between 18 and 60 years old who received the Ad26.COV2.S COVID-19 vaccine or a placebo. CDR3s include the opening cysteine and the closing phenylalanine or tryptophan. A D gene is named only where the DNA matches it firmly. Some rows have no size entry. The others give once, few or many, or a class for an expanded clone.

J gene: TRBJ1-2; clone size: NA; D gene: NA; V gene: TRBV6-5; CDR3 DNA: TGTGCCAGCAATCCGGGACCGACATATAGAATAGGCTACACCTTC; CDR3 protein: CASNPGPTYRIGYTF
J gene: TRBJ2-1; clone size: NA; D gene: TRBD1; V gene: TRBV7-6; CDR3 DNA: TGTGCCAGCAGCCTGGGGGGACAGGGACACAATGAGCAGTTCTTC; CDR3 protein: CASSLGGQGHNEQFF
J gene: TRBJ2-1; clone size: NA; D gene: TRBD2; V gene: TRBV9; CDR3 DNA: TGTGCCAGCAGCGTAGTAGCGGGAGCCTACAATGAGCAGTTCTTC; CDR3 protein: CASSVVAGAYNEQFF
J gene: TRBJ1-5; clone size: few; D gene: NA; V gene: TRBV4-2; CDR3 DNA: TGTGCCAGCAGCCAAGAGGCAGGGAGGATAGTCGGAGATCAGCCCCAGCATTTT; CDR3 protein: CASSQEAGRIVGDQPQHF
J gene: TRBJ1-2; clone size: NA; D gene: NA; V gene: TRBV7-9; CDR3 DNA: TGTGCCAGCAGCTTAGCAAGGGCGGACGGCTACACCTTC; CDR3 protein: CASSLARADGYTF
J gene: TRBJ2-3; clone size: NA; D gene: TRBD2; V gene: TRBV5-1; CDR3 DNA: TGCGCCAGCAGGGGACTAGCGGAGTCAGATACGCAGTATTTT; CDR3 protein: CASRGLAESDTQYF
J gene: TRBJ1-3; clone size: NA; D gene: NA; V gene: TRBV9; CDR3 DNA: TGTGCCAGCAGCGCAGACTCTGGAAACACCATATATTTT; CDR3 protein: CASSADSGNTIYF
J gene: TRBJ2-7; clone size: NA; D gene: NA; V gene: TRBV3-1/TRBV3-2; CDR3 DNA: TGTGCCAGCAGCCAAGACCGCGGGACAGCCTCCTACGAGCAGTACTTC; CDR3 protein: CASSQDRGTASYEQYF
J gene: TRBJ1-2; clone size: NA; D gene: NA; V gene: TRBV11-2; CDR3 DNA: TGTGCCAGCAGCTTTTGGCAGGGTAATGGCTACACCTTC; CDR3 protein: CASSFWQGNGYTF
J gene: TRBJ1-5; clone size: NA; D gene: NA; V gene: TRBV21-1; CDR3 DNA: TGTGCCAGCAGCAACCCCCGGGGCCTTAATCAGCCCCAGCATTTT; CDR3 protein: CASSNPRGLNQPQHF
J gene: TRBJ2-7; clone size: NA; D gene: NA; V gene: TRBV6-5; CDR3 DNA: TGTGCCAGCGGCGAAAGTGAGGTCTACGAGCAGTACTTC; CDR3 protein: CASGESEVYEQYF
J gene: TRBJ2-5; clone size: NA; D gene: NA; V gene: TRBV19; CDR3 DNA: TGTGCCAGTAGTATAGGGTACCTGGAGACCCAGTACTTC; CDR3 protein: CASSIGYLETQYF
J gene: TRBJ2-7; clone size: few; D gene: TRBD1; V gene: TRBV7-3; CDR3 DNA: TGTGCCAGCAGCTTAGGACAGGGAGTCTACGAGCAGTACTTC; CDR3 protein: CASSLGQGVYEQYF
J gene: TRBJ1-2; clone size: NA; D gene: NA; V gene: TRBV30; CDR3 DNA: TGTGCTGGATGGGGCTATGGCTACACCTTC; CDR3 protein: CAGWGYGYTF
J gene: TRBJ2-1; clone size: once; D gene: NA; V gene: TRBV5-1; CDR3 DNA: TGCGCCAGCAGCTTATCCGGGGCCTACAATGAGCAGTTCTTC; CDR3 protein: CASSLSGAYNEQFF
J gene: TRBJ1-2; clone size: NA; D gene: NA; V gene: TRBV5-1; CDR3 DNA: TGCGCCAGCAGCTTGGGGGCATCTCTCGAACCTAGTAATGGCTACACCTTC; CDR3 protein: CASSLGASLEPSNGYTF
J gene: TRBJ1-3; clone size: NA; D gene: NA; V gene: TRBV5-1; CDR3 DNA: TGCGCCAGCAGCTTGGGACATTCGGGAAACACCATATATTTT; CDR3 protein: CASSLGHSGNTIYF
J gene: TRBJ1-1; clone size: NA; D gene: NA; V gene: TRBV6-2/TRBV6-3; CDR3 DNA: TGTGCCAGCAGTTACATCGGGACGGTTAACACTGAAGCTTTCTTT; CDR3 protein: CASSYIGTVNTEAFF
J gene: TRBJ1-6; clone size: few; D gene: NA; V gene: TRBV28; CDR3 DNA: TGTGCCAGCAGTTCCGACCAGGGACAAACACCCCTCCACTTT; CDR3 protein: CASSSDQGQTPLHF
J gene: TRBJ1-2; clone size: NA; D gene: NA; V gene: TRBV28; CDR3 DNA: TGTGCCAGCAGCCACGGGGGTGAATGGGTCTCTGGCTACACCTTC; CDR3 protein: CASSHGGEWVSGYTF
J gene: TRBJ1-1; clone size: NA; D gene: NA; V gene: TRBV4-1; CDR3 DNA: TGCGCCAGCAGCCAAGAGGTAGGAATGAACACTGAAGCTTTCTTT; CDR3 protein: CASSQEVGMNTEAFF
J gene: TRBJ1-4; clone size: NA; D gene: NA; V gene: TRBV7-2; CDR3 DNA: TGTGCCAGCAGCTTACAGGGCTCCACTAATGAAAAACTGTTTTTT; CDR3 protein: CASSLQGSTNEKLFF
J gene: TRBJ2-5; clone size: NA; D gene: NA; V gene: TRBV6-5; CDR3 DNA: TGTGCCAGCAGGTACCTGGACAGGGAGGGAGAGACCCAGTACTTC; CDR3 protein: CASRYLDREGETQYF